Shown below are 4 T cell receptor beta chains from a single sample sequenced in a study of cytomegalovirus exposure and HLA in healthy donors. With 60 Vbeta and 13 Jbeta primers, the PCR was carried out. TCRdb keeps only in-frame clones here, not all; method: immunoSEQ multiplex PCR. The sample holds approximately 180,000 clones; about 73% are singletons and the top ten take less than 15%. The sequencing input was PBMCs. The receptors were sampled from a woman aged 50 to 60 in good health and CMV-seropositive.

CDR3 coding DNA: TGCGCCAGCAGCCAGTACTCGACGGGGGGAATAATGGGCGGCTACACCTTC. Protein: CASSQYSTGGIMGGYTF. V gene TRBV23-1 combines with J gene TRBJ1-2; a possible D gene is TRBD1 (5 bases). TRBV23-1 is an open reading frame whose function is uncertain. This CDR3 has 17 amino acids. With 6 bases removed from V and 8 bases from J, the gap between germline ends came to 28 bases.

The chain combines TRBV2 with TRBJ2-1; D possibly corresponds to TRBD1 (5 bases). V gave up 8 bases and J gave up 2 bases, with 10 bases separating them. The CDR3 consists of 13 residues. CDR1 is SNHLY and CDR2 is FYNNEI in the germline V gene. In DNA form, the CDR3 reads TGTGCCAGCCGACAGAACCCCTACAATGAGCAGTTCTTC. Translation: CASRQNPYNEQFF.

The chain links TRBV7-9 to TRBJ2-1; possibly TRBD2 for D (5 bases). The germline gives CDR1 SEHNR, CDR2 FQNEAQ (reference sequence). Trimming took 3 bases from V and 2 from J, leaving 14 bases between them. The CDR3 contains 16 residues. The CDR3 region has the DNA TGTGCCAGCAGCTTCTTGACGGGGAACCCCTACAATGAGCAGTTCTTC. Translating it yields CASSFLTGNPYNEQFF. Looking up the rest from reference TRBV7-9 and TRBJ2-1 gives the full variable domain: DTGVSQNPRHKITKRGQNVTFRCDPISEHNRLYWYRQTLGQGPEFLTYFQNEAQLEKSRLLSDRFSAERPKGSFSTLEIQRTEQGDSAMYLCASSFLTGNPYNEQFFGPGTRLTVL.

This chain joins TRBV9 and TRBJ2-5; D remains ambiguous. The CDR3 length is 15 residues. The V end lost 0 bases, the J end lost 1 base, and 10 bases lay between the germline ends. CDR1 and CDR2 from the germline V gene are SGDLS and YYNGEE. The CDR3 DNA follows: TGTGCCAGCAGCGTAGGTTCGGTTTTCCAAGAGACCCAGTACTTC. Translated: CASSVGSVFQETQYF.